The 2 T cell receptor beta chains in this list originate from one sample, sequenced in a study of identical twins. TCRdb recomputed calls from the 5' RACE reads with MiXCR, one row per CDR3 protein. The sample lists about 520,000 distinct CDR3 sequences, roughly 21% occurring once. The same data also went into a second study, on T cells expressing NK-cell markers.

The specimen sequenced was CD4+ T cells sorted from blood. All receptors come from a young woman in good health.

There are a few counts of this clonotype. The chain joins TRBV4-3 to TRBJ1-2, with TRBD1 as a possible D gene (6 bases). Germline V gene lookup returns CDR1 LGHNA and CDR2 YSLEER. Trimming left V 4 bases short and J 6 bases short, with 21 bases between. The CDR3 totals 16 residues. CDR3 residues: CASSPLLGTPGNGYTF. The CDR3 nucleotides read TGCGCCAGCAGCCCTTTGCTCGGGACACCTGGGAATGGCTACACCTTC.

The V and J genes are TRBV12-5 and TRBJ2-6, with D uncertain. The CDR3 sequence is 12 residues long. The V and J ends lost 7 bases and 2 bases respectively, with 3 bases between them. In germline, CDR1 is LGHNT, CDR2 FRNRAP. For the CDR3, the DNA is TGTGCTAGTGCTCCTGGGGCCAACGTCCTGACTTTC. This sequence encodes CASAPGANVLTF.